Here is one T cell receptor (beta chain) with its context. The target antigen is unknown. This specimen belongs to a study of glioma-infiltrating T cells after dendritic cell vaccination. The wider study: Dendritic cell vaccination trial patients had either newly diagnosed or recurrent glioblastoma.

Findings and limits, study-wide: Survival was not directly related to TCR clonality in these patients. Estimated pretreatment TIL content predicted outcome after dendritic cell vaccination.

TCRdb's copy holds only in-frame clones and misses some; the assay was immunoSEQ multiplex PCR. The sample has around 67,000 clones, under 90% seen once; the top ten hold under 8%. The source material was blood, sampled before dendritic cell vaccination. The clonotype comes from a human donor with glioblastoma.

DNA of the CDR3: TGTGCCAGCAGCTTCCACTGGACTAGCGGGGGGGGGACAAACGGGGAGCTGTTTTTT. It specifies CASSFHWTSGGGTNGELFF. The chain links TRBV7-8 to TRBJ2-2, with 15 bases identical to TRBD2. J was trimmed by 7 bases and V by 3 bases; bases with no gene match: 12. From germline, CDR1 is SGHVS and CDR2 FQNEAQ. CDR3 length: 19 residues.